This paragraph reports one T cell receptor (beta chain). This record belongs to a study of cytomegalovirus exposure and HLA in healthy donors. The CDR3 extends over 15 amino acids. Trimming at V came to 4 bases and at J to 4 bases, leaving 10 bases not matched to a gene. Germline V gene sequence: CDR1 MDHEN, CDR2 SYDVKM. The PCR had 60 Vbeta and 13 Jbeta primers. The method was immunoSEQ multiplex PCR; TCRdb's version includes in-frame clones alone and lacks a portion of them. Seen here are 150,000 to 200,000 clones, about 71% observed once, and the top ten hold approximately 1.5%. Sequencing used PBMCs. The sequence was collected from a man in his fifties or sixties in good health and CMV-seronegative. The genes are TRBV28 and TRBJ2-7; 7 bases line up with TRBD1. CDR3: CASSSPWGRGYEQYF. The CDR3 DNA is TGTGCCAGCAGTTCCCCCTGGGGCAGGGGGTACGAGCAGTACTTC.